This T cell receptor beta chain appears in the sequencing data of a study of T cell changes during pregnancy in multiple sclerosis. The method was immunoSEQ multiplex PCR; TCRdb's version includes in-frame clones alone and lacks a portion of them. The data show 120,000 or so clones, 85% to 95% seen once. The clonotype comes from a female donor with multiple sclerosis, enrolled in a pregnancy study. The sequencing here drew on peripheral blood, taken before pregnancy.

CDR3 amino acids: CASSLNEGGEQYF. For the CDR3, the DNA is TGTGCCAGCAGCTTAAATGAGGGTGGCGAGCAGTACTTC. This chain links TRBV7-3 with TRBJ2-7, with D tentatively TRBD2 (5 bases). The CDR3 runs to 13 residues. Germline CDR1 SGHTA, CDR2 FQGTGA. Trimming left V 1 base short and J 6 bases short, with 10 bases between.